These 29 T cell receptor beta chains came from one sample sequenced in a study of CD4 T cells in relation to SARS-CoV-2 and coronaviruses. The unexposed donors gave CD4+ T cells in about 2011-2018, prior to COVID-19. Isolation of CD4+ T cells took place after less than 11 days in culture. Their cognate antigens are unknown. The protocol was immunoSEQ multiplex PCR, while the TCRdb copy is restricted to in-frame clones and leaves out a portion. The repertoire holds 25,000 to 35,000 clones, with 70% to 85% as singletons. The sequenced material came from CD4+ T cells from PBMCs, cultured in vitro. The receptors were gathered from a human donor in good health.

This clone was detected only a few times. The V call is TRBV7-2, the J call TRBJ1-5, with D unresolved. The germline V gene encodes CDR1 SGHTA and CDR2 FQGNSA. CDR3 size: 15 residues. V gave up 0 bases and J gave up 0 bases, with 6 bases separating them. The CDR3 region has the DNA TGTGCCAGCAGCTTAGCTCTGAATAGCAATCAGCCCCAGCATTTT. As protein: CASSLALNSNQPQHF.

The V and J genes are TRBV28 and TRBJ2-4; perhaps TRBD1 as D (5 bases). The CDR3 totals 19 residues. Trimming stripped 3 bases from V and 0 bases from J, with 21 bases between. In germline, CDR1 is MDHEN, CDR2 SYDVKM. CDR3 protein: CASSFTYGQGSVAKNIQYF. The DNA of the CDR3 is TGTGCCAGCAGTTTTACCTACGGGCAGGGATCGGTAGCCAAAAACATTCAGTACTTC. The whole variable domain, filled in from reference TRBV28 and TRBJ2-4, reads DVKVTQSSRYLVKRTGEKVFLECVQDMDHENMFWYRQDPGLGLRLIYFSYDVKMKEKGDIPEGYSVSREKKERFSLILESASTNQTSMYLCASSFTYGQGSVAKNIQYFGAGTRLSVL.

CDR3 sequence: CASSESLAGGQETQYF. The CDR3 DNA is TGCGCCAGCAGTGAGTCCCTAGCGGGGGGACAAGAGACCCAGTACTTC. V and J are TRBV10-2 and TRBJ2-5; TRBD2 matches at 11 bases. Germline V lookup: CDR1 WSHSY, CDR2 SAAADI. V dropped 0 bases and J dropped 2; count of bases not matched to a gene: 2. The CDR3 has 16 residues.

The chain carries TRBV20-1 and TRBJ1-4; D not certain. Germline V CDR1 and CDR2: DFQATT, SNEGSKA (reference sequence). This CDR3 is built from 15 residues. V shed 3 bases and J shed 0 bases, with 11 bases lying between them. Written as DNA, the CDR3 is TGCAGTGCTAGTGTTCTCGGGGCAACTAATGAAAAACTGTTTTTT. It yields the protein CSASVLGATNEKLFF.

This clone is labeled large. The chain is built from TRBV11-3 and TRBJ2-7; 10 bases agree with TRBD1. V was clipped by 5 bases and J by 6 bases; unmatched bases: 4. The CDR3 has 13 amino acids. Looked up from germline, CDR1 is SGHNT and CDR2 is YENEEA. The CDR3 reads CASSTRQGAEQYF. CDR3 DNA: TGTGCCAGCAGCACCCGACAGGGGGCCGAGCAGTACTTC.

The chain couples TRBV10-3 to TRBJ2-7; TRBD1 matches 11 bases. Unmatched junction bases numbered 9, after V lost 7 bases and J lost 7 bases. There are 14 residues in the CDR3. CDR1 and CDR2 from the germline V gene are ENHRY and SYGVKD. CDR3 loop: CAIMRDRGELEQYF. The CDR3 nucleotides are TGTGCCATCATGAGGGACAGGGGGGAGCTGGAGCAGTACTTC.

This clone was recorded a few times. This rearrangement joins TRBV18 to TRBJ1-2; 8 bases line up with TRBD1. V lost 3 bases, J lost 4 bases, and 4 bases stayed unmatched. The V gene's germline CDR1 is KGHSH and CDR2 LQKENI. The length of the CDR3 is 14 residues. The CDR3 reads CASSPFGQGYGYTF. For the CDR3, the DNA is TGTGCCAGCTCACCGTTTGGACAGGGCTATGGCTACACCTTC. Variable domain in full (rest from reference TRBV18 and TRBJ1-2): NAGVMQNPRHLVRRRGQEARLRCSPMKGHSHVYWYRQLPEEGLKFMVYLQKENIIDESGMPKERFSAEFPKEGPSILRIQQVVRGDSAAYFCASSPFGQGYGYTFGSGTRLTVV.

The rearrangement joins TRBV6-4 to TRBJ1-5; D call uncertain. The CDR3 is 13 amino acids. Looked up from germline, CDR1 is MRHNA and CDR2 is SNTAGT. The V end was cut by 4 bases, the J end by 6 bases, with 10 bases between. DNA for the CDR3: TGTGCCAGCAGTGTTTGGGGAGGTCAGCCCCAGCATTTT. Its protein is CASSVWGGQPQHF.

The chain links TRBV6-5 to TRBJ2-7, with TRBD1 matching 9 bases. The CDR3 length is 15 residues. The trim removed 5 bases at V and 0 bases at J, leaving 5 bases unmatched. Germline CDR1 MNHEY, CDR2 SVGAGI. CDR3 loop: CASSRQGGTSYEQYF. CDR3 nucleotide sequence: TGTGCCAGCAGTCGACAGGGGGGAACCTCCTACGAGCAGTACTTC.

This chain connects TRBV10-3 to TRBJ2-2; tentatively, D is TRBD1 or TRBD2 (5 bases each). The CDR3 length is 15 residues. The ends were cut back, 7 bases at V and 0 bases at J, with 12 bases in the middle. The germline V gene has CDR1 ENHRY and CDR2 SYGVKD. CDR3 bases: TGTGCCATCACACTAGGGGCAGCGAACACCGGGGAGCTGTTTTTT. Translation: CAITLGAANTGELFF.

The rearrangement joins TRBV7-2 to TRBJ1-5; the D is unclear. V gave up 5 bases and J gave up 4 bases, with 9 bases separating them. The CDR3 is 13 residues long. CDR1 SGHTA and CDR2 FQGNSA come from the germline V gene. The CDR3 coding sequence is TGTGCCAGCAGCACGGACGGAAATCAGCCCCAGCATTTT. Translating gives CASSTDGNQPQHF.

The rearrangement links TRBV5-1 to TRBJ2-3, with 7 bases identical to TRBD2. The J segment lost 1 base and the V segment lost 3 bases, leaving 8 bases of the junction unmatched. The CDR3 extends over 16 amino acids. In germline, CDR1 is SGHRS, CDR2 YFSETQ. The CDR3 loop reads CASSYSGREGTDTQYF. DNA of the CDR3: TGCGCCAGCAGCTATAGCGGTCGGGAGGGCACAGATACGCAGTATTTT.

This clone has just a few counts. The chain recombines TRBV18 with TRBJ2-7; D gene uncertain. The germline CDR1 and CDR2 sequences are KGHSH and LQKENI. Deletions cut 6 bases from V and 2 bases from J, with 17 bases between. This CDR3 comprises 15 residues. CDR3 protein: CASSPEVDLTYEQYF. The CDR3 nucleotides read TGTGCCAGCTCCCCTGAAGTCGACTTAACCTACGAGCAGTACTTC.

The DNA of the CDR3 is TGTGCCACCCCTATCGGGGTCAGCGGTGGCTACACCTTC. This gives the protein CATPIGVSGGYTF. The V call is TRBV6-7, the J call TRBJ1-2; D unresolved. TRBV6-7 is sorted into the ORF group, with uncertain function. The CDR3 loop spans 13 amino acids. Deletions cut 10 bases from V and 7 bases from J, with 19 bases between.

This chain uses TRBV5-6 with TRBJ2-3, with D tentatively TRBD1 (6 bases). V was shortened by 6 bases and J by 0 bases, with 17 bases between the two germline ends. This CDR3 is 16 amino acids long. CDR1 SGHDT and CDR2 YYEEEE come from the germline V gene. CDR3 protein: CASIDSGTFSTDTQYF. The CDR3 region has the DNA TGTGCCAGCATCGATTCCGGGACATTCAGCACAGATACGCAGTATTTT.

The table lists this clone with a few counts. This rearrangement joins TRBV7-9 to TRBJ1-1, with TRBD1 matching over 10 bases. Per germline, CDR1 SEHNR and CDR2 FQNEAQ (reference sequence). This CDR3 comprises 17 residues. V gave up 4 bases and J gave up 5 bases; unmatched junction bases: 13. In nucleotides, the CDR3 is TGTGCCAGCAGCTCTCCCCGGCGGGACAGGGGAGGTACTGAAGCTTTCTTT. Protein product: CASSSPRRDRGGTEAFF. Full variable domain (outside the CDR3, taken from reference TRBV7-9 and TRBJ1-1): DTGVSQNPRHKITKRGQNVTFRCDPISEHNRLYWYRQTLGQGPEFLTYFQNEAQLEKSRLLSDRFSAERPKGSFSTLEIQRTEQGDSAMYLCASSSPRRDRGGTEAFFGQGTRLTVV.

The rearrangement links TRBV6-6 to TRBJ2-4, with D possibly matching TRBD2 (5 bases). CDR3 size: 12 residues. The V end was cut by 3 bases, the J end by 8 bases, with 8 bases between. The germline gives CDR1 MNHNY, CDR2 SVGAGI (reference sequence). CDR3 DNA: TGTGCCAGCAGTTATGCAGCGGACATTCAGTACTTC. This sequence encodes CASSYAADIQYF.

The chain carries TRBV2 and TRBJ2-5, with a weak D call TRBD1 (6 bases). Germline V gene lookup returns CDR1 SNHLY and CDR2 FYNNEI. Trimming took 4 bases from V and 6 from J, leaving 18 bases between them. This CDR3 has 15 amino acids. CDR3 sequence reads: CASSVGRGALKTQYF. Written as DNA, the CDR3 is TGTGCCAGCAGTGTCGGCAGGGGAGCTTTGAAGACCCAGTACTTC.

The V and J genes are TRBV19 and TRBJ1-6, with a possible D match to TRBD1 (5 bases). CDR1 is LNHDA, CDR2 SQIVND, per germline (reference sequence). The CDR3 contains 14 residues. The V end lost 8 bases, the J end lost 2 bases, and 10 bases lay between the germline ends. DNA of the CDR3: TGTGCCAGTGGGGAGACAGCCTATAATTCACCCCTCCACTTT. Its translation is CASGETAYNSPLHF. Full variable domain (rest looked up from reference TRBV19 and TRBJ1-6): DGGITQSPKYLFRKEGQNVTLSCEQNLNHDAMYWYRQDPGQGLRLIYYSQIVNDFQKGDIAEGYSVSREKKESFPLTVTSAQKNPTAFYLCASGETAYNSPLHFGNGTRLTVT.

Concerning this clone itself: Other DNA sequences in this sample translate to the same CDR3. The CDR3 sequence is CASSQTSGRNTGELFF. For the CDR3, the DNA is TGTGCCAGCAGCCAGACTAGCGGGAGGAACACCGGGGAGCTGTTTTTT. V is TRBV3-1 (or the pseudogene TRBV3-2) and J is TRBJ2-2, with 12 bases identical to TRBD2. V dropped 3 bases and J dropped 1; count of bases not matched to a gene: 0. Germline V gene lookup returns CDR1 LGHDT and CDR2 YNNKEL (reference sequence). The CDR3 covers 16 residues.

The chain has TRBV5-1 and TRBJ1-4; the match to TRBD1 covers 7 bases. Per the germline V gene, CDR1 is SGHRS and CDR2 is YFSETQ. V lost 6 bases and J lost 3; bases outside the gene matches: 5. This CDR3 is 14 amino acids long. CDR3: CASTTGAANEKLFF. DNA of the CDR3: TGCGCCAGCACAACAGGGGCGGCTAATGAAAAACTGTTTTTT.

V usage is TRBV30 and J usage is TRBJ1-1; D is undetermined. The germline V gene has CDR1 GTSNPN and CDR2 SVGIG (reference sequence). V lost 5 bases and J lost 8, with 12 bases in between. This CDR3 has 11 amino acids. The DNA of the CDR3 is TGTGCCTGGCAGGAGGCGGAGGAAGCTTTCTTT. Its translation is CAWQEAEEAFF.

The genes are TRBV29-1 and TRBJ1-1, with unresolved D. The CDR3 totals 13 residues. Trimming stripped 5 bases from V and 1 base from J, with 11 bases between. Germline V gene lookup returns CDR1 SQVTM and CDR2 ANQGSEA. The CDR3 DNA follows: TGCAGCGTTCCGAGGGAACCGAACACTGAAGCTTTCTTT. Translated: CSVPREPNTEAFF. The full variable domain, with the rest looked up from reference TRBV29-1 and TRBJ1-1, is SAVISQKPSRDICQRGTSLTIQCQVDSQVTMMFWYRQQPGQSLTLIATANQGSEATYESGFVIDKFPISRPNLTFSTLTVSNMSPEDSSIYLCSVPREPNTEAFFGQGTRLTVV.

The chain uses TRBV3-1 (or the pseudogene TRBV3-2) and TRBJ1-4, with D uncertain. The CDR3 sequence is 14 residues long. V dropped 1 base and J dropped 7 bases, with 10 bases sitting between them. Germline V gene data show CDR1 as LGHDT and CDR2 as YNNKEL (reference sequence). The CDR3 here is CASSQAPGSEKLFF. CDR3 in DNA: TGTGCCAGCAGCCAAGCACCAGGTTCTGAAAAACTGTTTTTT.

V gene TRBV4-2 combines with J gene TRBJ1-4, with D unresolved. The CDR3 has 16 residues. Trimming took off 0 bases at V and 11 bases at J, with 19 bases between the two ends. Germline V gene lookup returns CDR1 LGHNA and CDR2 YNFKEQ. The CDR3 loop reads CASSQDLRPDIRKLFF. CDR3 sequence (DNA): TGTGCCAGCAGCCAAGATTTGAGACCGGATATACGTAAACTGTTTTTT.

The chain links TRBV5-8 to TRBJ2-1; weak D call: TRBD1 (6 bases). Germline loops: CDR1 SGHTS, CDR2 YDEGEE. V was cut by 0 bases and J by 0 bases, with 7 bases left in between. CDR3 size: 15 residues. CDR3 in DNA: TGTGCCAGCAGCTTGGGGACAGACTCCTACAATGAGCAGTTCTTC. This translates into CASSLGTDSYNEQFF.

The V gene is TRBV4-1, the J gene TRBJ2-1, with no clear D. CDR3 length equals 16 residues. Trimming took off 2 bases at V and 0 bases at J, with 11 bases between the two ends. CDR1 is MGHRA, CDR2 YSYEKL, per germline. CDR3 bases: TGCGCCAGCAGCCAATCGTATGGCAGCTCCTACAATGAGCAGTTCTTC. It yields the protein CASSQSYGSSYNEQFF.

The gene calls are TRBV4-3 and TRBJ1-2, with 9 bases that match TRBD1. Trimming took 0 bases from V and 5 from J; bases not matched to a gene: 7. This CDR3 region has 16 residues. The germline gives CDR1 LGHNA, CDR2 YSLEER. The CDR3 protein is CASSQDRTGVRYGYTF. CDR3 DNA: TGCGCCAGCAGCCAAGACCGGACAGGGGTCAGGTATGGCTACACCTTC.

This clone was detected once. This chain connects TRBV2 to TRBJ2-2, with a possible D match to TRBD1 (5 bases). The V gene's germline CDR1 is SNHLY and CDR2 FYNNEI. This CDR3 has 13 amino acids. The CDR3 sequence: CAATALNTGELFF. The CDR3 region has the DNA TGTGCAGCGACAGCATTGAACACCGGGGAGCTGTTTTTT.